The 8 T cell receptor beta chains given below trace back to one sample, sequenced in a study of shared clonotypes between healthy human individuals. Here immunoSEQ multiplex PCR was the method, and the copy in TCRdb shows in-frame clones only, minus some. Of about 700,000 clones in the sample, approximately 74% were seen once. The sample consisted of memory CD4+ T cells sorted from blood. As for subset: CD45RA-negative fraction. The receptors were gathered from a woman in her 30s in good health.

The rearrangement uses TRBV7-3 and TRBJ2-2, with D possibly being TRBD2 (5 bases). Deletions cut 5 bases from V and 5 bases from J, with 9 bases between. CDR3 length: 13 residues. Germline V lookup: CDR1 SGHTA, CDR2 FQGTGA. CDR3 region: CASSDRGTGELFF. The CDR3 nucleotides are TGTGCCAGCAGCGATCGGGGTACCGGGGAGCTGTTTTTT. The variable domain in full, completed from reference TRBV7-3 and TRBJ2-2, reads GAGVSQTPSNKVTEKGKYVELRCDPISGHTALYWYRQSLGQGPEFLIYFQGTGAADDSGLPNDRFFAVRPEGSVSTLKIQRTERGDSAVYLCASSDRGTGELFFGEGSRLTVL.

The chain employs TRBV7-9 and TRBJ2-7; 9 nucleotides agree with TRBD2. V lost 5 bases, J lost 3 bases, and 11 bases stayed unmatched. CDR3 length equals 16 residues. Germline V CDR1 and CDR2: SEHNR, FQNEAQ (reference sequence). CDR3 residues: CASSLGRREGHYEQYF. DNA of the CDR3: TGTGCCAGCAGCCTCGGGAGGCGGGAGGGACACTACGAGCAGTACTTC. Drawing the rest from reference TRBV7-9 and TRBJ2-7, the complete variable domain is DTGVSQNPRHKITKRGQNVTFRCDPISEHNRLYWYRQTLGQGPEFLTYFQNEAQLEKSRLLSDRFSAERPKGSFSTLEIQRTEQGDSAMYLCASSLGRREGHYEQYFGPGTRLTVT.

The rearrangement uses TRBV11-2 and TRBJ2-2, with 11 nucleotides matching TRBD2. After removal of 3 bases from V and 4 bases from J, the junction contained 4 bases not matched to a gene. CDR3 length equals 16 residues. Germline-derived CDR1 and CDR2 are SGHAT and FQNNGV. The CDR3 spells CASSFSGTSGTGELFF. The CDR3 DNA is TGTGCCAGCAGCTTCTCCGGGACTAGCGGCACCGGGGAGCTGTTTTTT.

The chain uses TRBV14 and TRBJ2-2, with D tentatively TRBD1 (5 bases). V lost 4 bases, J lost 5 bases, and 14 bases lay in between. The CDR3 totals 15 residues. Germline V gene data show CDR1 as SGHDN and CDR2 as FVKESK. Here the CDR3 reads CASSLRTSGTGELFF. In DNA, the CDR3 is TGTGCCAGCAGCCTACGGACATCTGGGACCGGGGAGCTGTTTTTT.

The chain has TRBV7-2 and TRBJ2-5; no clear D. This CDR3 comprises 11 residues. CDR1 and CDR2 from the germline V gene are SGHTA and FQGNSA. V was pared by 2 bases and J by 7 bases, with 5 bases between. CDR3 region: CASSLLGTQYF. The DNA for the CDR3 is TGTGCCAGCAGCTTACTAGGGACCCAGTACTTC.

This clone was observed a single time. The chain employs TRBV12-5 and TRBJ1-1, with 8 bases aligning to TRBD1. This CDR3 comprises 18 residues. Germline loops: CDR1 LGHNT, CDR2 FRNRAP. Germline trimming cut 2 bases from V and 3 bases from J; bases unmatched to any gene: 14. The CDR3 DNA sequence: TGTGCTAGTGGTTTGTCCCTGAAGACAGGGGAGAGGGACACTGAAGCTTTCTTT. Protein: CASGLSLKTGERDTEAFF.

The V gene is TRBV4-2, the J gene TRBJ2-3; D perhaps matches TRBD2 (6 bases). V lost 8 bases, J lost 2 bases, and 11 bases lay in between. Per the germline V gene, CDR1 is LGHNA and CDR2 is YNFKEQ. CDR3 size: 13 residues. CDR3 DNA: TGTGCCAGCGGCTCTAGCGACACAGATACGCAGTATTTT. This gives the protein CASGSSDTDTQYF.

The CDR3 sequence is CASGKRETGEQYF. For the CDR3, the DNA is TGTGCCAGCGGTAAGCGGGAGACTGGCGAGCAGTACTTC. This rearrangement joins TRBV6-1 to TRBJ2-7; 8 bases align to TRBD2. V lost 8 bases and J lost 6; bases outside the gene matches: 9. The germline V gene has CDR1 MNHNS and CDR2 SASEGT. The CDR3 is 13 residues long.